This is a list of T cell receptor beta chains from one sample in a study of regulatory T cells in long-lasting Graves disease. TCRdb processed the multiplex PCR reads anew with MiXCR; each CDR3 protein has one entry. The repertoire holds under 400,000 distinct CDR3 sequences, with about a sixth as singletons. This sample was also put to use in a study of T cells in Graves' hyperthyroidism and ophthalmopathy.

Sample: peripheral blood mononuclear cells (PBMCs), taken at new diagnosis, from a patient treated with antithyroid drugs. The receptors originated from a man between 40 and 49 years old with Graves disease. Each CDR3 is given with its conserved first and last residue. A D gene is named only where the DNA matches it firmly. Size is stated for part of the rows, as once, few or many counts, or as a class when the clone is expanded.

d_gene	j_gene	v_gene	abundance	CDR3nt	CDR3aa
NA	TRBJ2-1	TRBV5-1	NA	TGCGCCAGCAGACTAGACAGCTACAATGAGCAGTTCTTC	CASRLDSYNEQFF
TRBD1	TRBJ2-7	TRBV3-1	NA	TGTGCCAGCAGCCAAGCCGGGACAGATTACGAGCAGTACTTC	CASSQAGTDYEQYF
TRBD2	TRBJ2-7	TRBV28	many	TGTGCCAGCTGGAGCGGGGACTACGAGCAGTACTTC	CASWSGDYEQYF
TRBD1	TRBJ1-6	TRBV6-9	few	TGTGCCAGCAGTTACCCAACAGGGGCGCGAGATTCACCCCTCCACTTT	CASSYPTGARDSPLHF
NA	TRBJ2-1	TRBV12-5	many	TGTGCTAGTGGTTTGTACCAGAGCTCCTACAATGAGCAGTTCTTC	CASGLYQSSYNEQFF
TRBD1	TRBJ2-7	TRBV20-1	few	TGCAGTGCTACGGGACAGGGGGCCGACGAGCAGTACTTC	CSATGQGADEQYF
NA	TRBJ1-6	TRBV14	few	TGTGCCAGCAGCCGCTGGGGGGGTGATTCACCCCTCCACTTT	CASSRWGGDSPLHF
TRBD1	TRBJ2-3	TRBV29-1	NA	TGCAGCACTCGGACAGGGGGACCCACAGATACGCAGTATTTT	CSTRTGGPTDTQYF
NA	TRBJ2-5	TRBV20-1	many	TGCAGTGCTAGAGATCCCGGGTCGGAGACCCAGTACTTC	CSARDPGSETQYF
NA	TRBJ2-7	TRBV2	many	TGTGCCAGCAGCAAAGACACCCCCCTGGAGCAGTACTTC	CASSKDTPLEQYF
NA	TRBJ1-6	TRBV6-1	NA	TGTGCCAGCAGCTCACCTCTCCAAGGAAGCTCCTATAATTCACCCCTCCACTTT	CASSSPLQGSSYNSPLHF
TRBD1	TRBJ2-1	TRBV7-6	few	TGTGCCAGCAGCCTCCAGGGGGCTGGAAATGAGCAGTTCTTC	CASSLQGAGNEQFF
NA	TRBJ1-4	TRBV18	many	TGTGCCAGCTCACCTTCTAACAGACCTAATGAAAAACTGTTTTTT	CASSPSNRPNEKLFF
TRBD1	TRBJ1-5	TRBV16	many	TGTGCCAGCAGCCGAGACAGGGCTGGCAATCAGCCCCAGCATTTT	CASSRDRAGNQPQHF
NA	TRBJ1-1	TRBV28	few	TGTGCCAGCAGTTCGGTTTGGGGTGAAGCTTTCTTT	CASSSVWGEAFF
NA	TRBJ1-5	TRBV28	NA	TGTGCCAGCAGTTTTTTGCAGGGGCCCCAGCCCCAGCATTTT	CASSFLQGPQPQHF
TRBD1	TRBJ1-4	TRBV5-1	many	TGCGCCAGCAGCCCCGGACAGGGGGCGGGTAATGAAAAACTGTTTTTT	CASSPGQGAGNEKLFF
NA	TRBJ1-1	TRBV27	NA	TGTGCCAGCAGGGGGCTTGAGGTTCCTCCCGAAGAAGCTTTCTTT	CASRGLEVPPEEAFF
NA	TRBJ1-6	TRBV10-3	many	TGTGCCATCAGTGTTAGTCCGAAAAATTCACCCCTCCACTTT	CAISVSPKNSPLHF
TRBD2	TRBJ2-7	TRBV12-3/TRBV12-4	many	TGTGCCAGCAGGATAGCGGGGGCTTACGAGCAGTACTTC	CASRIAGAYEQYF
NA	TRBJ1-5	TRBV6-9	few	TGTGCCAGCAGTTTCACTGATAGCAATCAGCCCCAGCATTTT	CASSFTDSNQPQHF
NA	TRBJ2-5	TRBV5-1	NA	TGCGCCAGCAGTCCGGGATACGGTCAAGAGACCCAGTACTTC	CASSPGYGQETQYF